Shown below are 23 T cell receptor beta chains from a single sample sequenced in a study of T-cell reconstitution after alpha-beta-depleted transplantation in children. Unique molecular identifiers featured in how the TCRbeta library was prepared. TCRdb re-called the PCR reads through MiXCR, storing one row per CDR3 protein. The sample lists 500,000 to 650,000 distinct CDR3 sequences, approximately 12% seen once, with over 2% in the top ten. This specimen consisted of PBMCs, mostly from graft donor cells, obtained 360 days after TCRalphabeta/CD19-depleted stem cell transplant. These receptors originate from a male patient younger than 18 who had a stem cell transplant for acute myeloid leukemia, so the T cells may come from the graft donor.

This clonotype has a handful of counts. The chain links TRBV20-1 to TRBJ2-7; D possibly matches TRBD1 or TRBD2 (6 bases each). Trimming left V 3 bases short and J 2 bases short, with 8 bases between. The CDR3 runs 12 residues. Germline V gene sequence: CDR1 DFQATT, CDR2 SNEGSKA (reference sequence). As DNA, the CDR3 is TGCAGTGCTAGCGGGGGCCCCTACGAGCAGTACTTC. Amino acid sequence: CSASGGPYEQYF.

This clonotype occurred a few times. The chain carries TRBV29-1 and TRBJ2-6; TRBD1 matches at 7 bases. The CDR3 sequence is 16 residues long. Germline CDR1 is SQVTM and CDR2 is ANQGSEA. The V segment lost 1 base and the J segment 0 bases; nucleotides outside the gene matches: 3. CDR3 sequence reads: CSVEGGQTSGANVLTF. CDR3 sequence (DNA): TGCAGCGTTGAAGGGGGACAGACCTCTGGGGCCAACGTCCTGACTTTC.

V usage is TRBV6-6 and J usage is TRBJ2-1; D is unresolved. The CDR3 covers 12 residues. Germline loops: CDR1 MNHNY, CDR2 SVGAGI (reference sequence). The germline V and J ends were trimmed by 5 bases and 8 bases, with 10 bases remaining between them. The CDR3 DNA reads as TGTGCCAGCAGTGTACTTAGGGATGAGCAGTTCTTC. This gives the protein CASSVLRDEQFF.

This clonotype was seen more than once but under ten times. The junction departs from germline at one end; a sequencing error may be responsible. The chain joins TRBV3-1 to TRBJ2-5, with 13 bases identical to TRBD2. The CDR3 is made up of 15 amino acids. CDR1 and CDR2 from the germline V gene are LGHDT and YNNKEL (reference sequence). The chain's CDR3 is CASSQGLAGVETQYF. CDR3 DNA: TGCGCCAGCAGCCAAGGACTAGCGGGAGTTGAGACCCAGTACTTC.

V gene TRBV20-1 combines with J gene TRBJ2-5; D is undetermined. The CDR3 runs to 13 residues. V gave up 0 bases and J gave up 1 base, with 6 bases separating them. Germline CDR1 is DFQATT and CDR2 is SNEGSKA (reference sequence). DNA for the CDR3: TGCAGTGCTAGAGAATACTTCCAAGAGACCCAGTACTTC. It translates to CSAREYFQETQYF.

This clonotype was counted between two and nine times. V and J are TRBV20-1 and TRBJ2-7; TRBD2 is a possible D gene (6 bases). CDR1 is DFQATT and CDR2 is SNEGSKA in the germline V gene (reference sequence). The CDR3 runs 15 residues. Trimming stripped 2 bases from V and 0 bases from J, with 14 bases between. The CDR3 sequence: CSARRIREPSYEQYF. Here the CDR3 DNA reads TGCAGTGCTAGAAGGATCCGGGAGCCCTCCTACGAGCAGTACTTC.

The chain carries TRBV5-1 and TRBJ2-1, with 7 bases identical to TRBD2. This CDR3 is 15 amino acids long. Trimming took 0 bases from V and 8 from J; bases not matched to a gene: 8. Per the germline V gene, CDR1 is SGHRS and CDR2 is YFSETQ. Here the CDR3 DNA reads TGCGCCAGCAGCTTGGGTGGGGGAGGGGCCGATGAGCAGTTCTTC. It encodes CASSLGGGGADEQFF.

The chain recombines TRBV3-1 with TRBJ2-7; 8 bases match TRBD2. Germline lookup yields CDR1 LGHDT and CDR2 YNNKEL (reference sequence). The CDR3 contains 17 residues. Trimming at V came to 3 bases and at J to 0 bases, leaving 10 bases not matched to a gene. The CDR3 sequence is CASSQVGAGAFSYEQYF. The CDR3 DNA follows: TGTGCCAGCAGCCAGGTTGGAGCGGGGGCATTCTCCTACGAGCAGTACTTC.

This chain joins TRBV6-1 and TRBJ2-5; 7 bases line up with TRBD2. Unmatched junction bases numbered 12, after V lost 7 bases and J lost 1 base. The germline CDR1 and CDR2 sequences are MNHNS and SASEGT. The CDR3 extends over 16 amino acids. CDR3: CASNRNMRGSQETQYF. CDR3 nucleotide sequence: TGTGCCAGCAATAGAAATATGCGGGGGAGCCAAGAGACCCAGTACTTC.

This clonotype was counted a few times. V is TRBV25-1 and J is TRBJ2-3; a weak D match, TRBD1 (6 bases). CDR1 is MGHDK and CDR2 is SYGVNS in the germline V gene. This CDR3 comprises 15 residues. V was pared by 4 bases and J by 0 bases, with 11 bases between. CDR3 DNA: TGTGCCAGCAGTGTCGGGACACCTAGCACAGATACGCAGTATTTT. Amino acid sequence: CASSVGTPSTDTQYF.

The chain recombines TRBV12-3 or TRBV12-4 with TRBJ2-7, with TRBD1 identical over 9 bases. This CDR3 spans 14 amino acids. The trim removed 6 bases at V and 2 bases at J, leaving 5 bases unmatched. CDR3 region: CASSYRGPTYEQYF. CDR3 sequence (DNA): TGTGCCAGCAGCTACAGGGGGCCGACCTACGAGCAGTACTTC.

This clonotype has only a few counts. This rearrangement joins TRBV20-1 to TRBJ2-1, with 8 nucleotides matching TRBD1. The germline V gene has CDR1 DFQATT and CDR2 SNEGSKA (reference sequence). This CDR3 is 12 amino acids long. V lost 4 bases and J lost 9; bases outside the gene matches: 5. The CDR3 sequence: CSAILTGVEQFF. CDR3 DNA: TGCAGTGCTATACTGACAGGGGTTGAGCAGTTCTTC.

This chain connects TRBV20-1 to TRBJ2-5; tentatively, D is TRBD2 (7 bases). This CDR3 has 11 amino acids. Germline CDR1 DFQATT, CDR2 SNEGSKA (reference sequence). The CDR3 here is CGRGGLETQYF. CDR3 nucleotide sequence: TGCGGGAGGGGGGGCCTGGAGACCCAGTACTTC.

This clonotype was picked up a small number of times. This chain connects TRBV20-1 to TRBJ1-5, with a weak D call TRBD1 (6 bases). The germline V gene encodes CDR1 DFQATT and CDR2 SNEGSKA (reference sequence). Trimming shortened V by 6 bases and J by 3 bases, and 9 bases separated the two germline ends. This CDR3 spans 12 amino acids. The CDR3 DNA reads TGCAGTGCGCAGGGGCTCAATCAGCCCCAGCATTTT. Translating gives CSAQGLNQPQHF.

Concerning this clonotype: Given a much more abundant clone one base away, this may be a read error. Since no conserved phenylalanine or tryptophan closes the CDR3, a read error is the likely cause. V usage is TRBV29-1 and J usage is TRBJ2-5; no clear D gene. There are 12 residues in the CDR3. The V end lost 3 bases, the J end lost 1 base, and 6 bases lay between the germline ends. Looked up from germline, CDR1 is SQVTM and CDR2 is ANQGSEA. DNA of the CDR3: TGCAGCGTTGATAAGTTCCAAGAGACCCAGTACTCC. As protein: CSVDKFQETQYS.

This clonotype has a count of ten or more. The V and J genes are TRBV6-5 and TRBJ2-3, with D tentatively TRBD1 (6 bases). Between the trimmed V and J ends, which lost 4 bases and 2 bases, there was a span of 10 bases. CDR3 size: 14 residues. Per the germline V gene, CDR1 is MNHEY and CDR2 is SVGAGI. The DNA for the CDR3 is TGTGCCAGCAGTTTCAGGGGAGACACAGATACGCAGTATTTT. It specifies CASSFRGDTDTQYF.

This clonotype was recorded at least ten times. The gene calls are TRBV12-3 or TRBV12-4 and TRBJ2-1, with 7 bases that match TRBD2. This CDR3 contains 17 residues. V shed 3 bases, J shed 3 bases, and the junction held 11 bases outside the gene matches. CDR3 residues: CASSFSQRLADYNEQFF. The CDR3 DNA sequence: TGTGCCAGCAGTTTTAGCCAACGCCTAGCGGACTACAATGAGCAGTTCTTC.

The V call is TRBV12-3 or TRBV12-4, the J call TRBJ2-1; 10 nucleotides line up with TRBD2. The CDR3 consists of 16 residues. V gave up 1 base and J gave up 4 bases; unmatched junction bases: 4. For the CDR3, the DNA is TGTGCCAGCAGTTTAGAGGGACTAGCGAGATACAATGAGCAGTTCTTC. Protein: CASSLEGLARYNEQFF.

This clonotype was seen ten or more times. J is TRBJ2-7 and V is TRBV29-1; 7 bases agree with TRBD2. The V and J ends lost 4 bases and 5 bases, in that order; junction bases with no gene match: 5. In germline, CDR1 is SQVTM, CDR2 ANQGSEA. There are 12 residues in the CDR3. For the CDR3, the DNA is TGCAGCGTTGGGGGAGGGAGGAACGAGCAGTACTTC. Its protein is CSVGGGRNEQYF.

The table lists this clonotype with a few counts. The chain recombines TRBV29-1 with TRBJ2-7, with a tentative D call TRBD1 (5 bases). Germline CDR1 reads SQVTM; CDR2 reads ANQGSEA. This CDR3 is built from 13 residues. V was pared by 5 bases and J by 6 bases, with 17 bases between. The CDR3 sequence: CSVNWQGIGEQYF. The CDR3 coding sequence is TGCAGCGTTAACTGGCAGGGAATCGGCGAGCAGTACTTC.

This clonotype has a handful of counts. The chain is built from TRBV16 and TRBJ1-1; D might be TRBD1 (5 bases). This CDR3 comprises 15 residues. Trimming took 4 bases from V and 6 from J, leaving 18 bases between them. CDR1 KGHSY and CDR2 FQNENV come from the germline V gene. Here the CDR3 DNA reads TGTGCCAGCAGCCCCCAGTCCATGGGGCCCCCTGAAGCTTTCTTT. Protein sequence: CASSPQSMGPPEAFF. Using reference TRBV16 and TRBJ1-1 for the parts outside the CDR3, the full variable domain is GEEVAQTPKHLVRGEGQKAKLYCAPIKGHSYVFWYQQVLKNEFKFLISFQNENVFDETGMPKERFSAKCLPNSPCSLEIQATKLEDSAVYFCASSPQSMGPPEAFFGQGTRLTVV.

A few counts support this clonotype. The chain joins TRBV29-1 to TRBJ2-5; 7 nucleotides agree with TRBD1. The CDR3 is made up of 14 amino acids. The germline CDR1 and CDR2 sequences are SQVTM and ANQGSEA. After removal of 5 bases from V and 3 bases from J, the junction contained 9 bases not matched to a gene. In DNA form, the CDR3 reads TGCAGCGTTCAAGGACAGGTCAAAAAAGAGACCCAGTACTTC. It is translated as CSVQGQVKKETQYF.

The table lists this clonotype with a few counts. The rearrangement uses TRBV12-3 or TRBV12-4 and TRBJ1-6; D is unclear. V was shortened by 0 bases and J by 5 bases, with 14 bases between the two germline ends. The CDR3 spans 17 residues. The DNA for the CDR3 is TGTGCCAGCAGTTTAGCCCCCACAGTAGGACATAATTCACCCCTCCACTTT. Encoded protein: CASSLAPTVGHNSPLHF.